Sequencing of this T cell receptor (beta chain) was carried out in a study of response to subunit inactivated influenza vaccine. The study, taken as a whole, reports: Authors suggested each seasonal influenza vaccination recruits few new T cells.

This clonotype was picked up a small number of times. Its antigen is unidentified. Each CDR3 protein is one row after TCRdb ran MiXCR on the RT-PCR reads. The sample includes hundreds of thousands of distinct CDR3 sequences, about 15% seen only once; the top ten take about 9.9%. The specimen was PBMCs from blood, collected about 11 days after vaccination. The sequence was obtained from a man aged 45-60 years who received an inactivated influenza vaccine.

CDR3 residues: CASSSLLGSARGLYEQYF. In nucleotides, the CDR3 is TGTGCCAGCAGTTCTCTCCTCGGGTCCGCGCGGGGCCTCTACGAGCAGTACTTC. The chain uses TRBV28 and TRBJ2-7; tentative D call: TRBD2 (6 bases). The CDR3 length is 18 residues. V was shortened by 4 bases and J by 3 bases, with 25 bases between the two germline ends. Germline CDR1 is MDHEN and CDR2 is SYDVKM.